These 15 T cell receptor beta chains came from one sample sequenced in a study of T-cell reconstitution after alpha-beta-depleted transplantation in children. The library targeted TCRbeta and was prepared with unique molecular identifiers. From the PCR reads, TCRdb called clonotypes with MiXCR, one entry per CDR3 protein. The sample has around 440,000 distinct CDR3 sequences, under 12% seen once; the top ten hold 2% to 2.5%. This specimen was PBMCs, taken before TCRalphabeta/CD19-depleted stem cell transplant. The origin of the receptors is a child aged 2 to 10 with inherited bone marrow failure, due to receive a stem cell transplant.

This clonotype was observed many times. The chain is built from TRBV5-1 and TRBJ1-2; D unresolved. V lost 2 bases to trimming and J lost 8 bases, with 16 bases between them. Germline loops: CDR1 SGHRS, CDR2 YFSETQ. This CDR3 is 14 amino acids long. CDR3 nucleotides: TGCGCCAGCAGCTTCTCGACCGGGTTAGCCGGCTACACCTTC. It is translated as CASSFSTGLAGYTF.

The chain links TRBV4-2 to TRBJ2-7; 7 positions agree with TRBD2. Germline CDR1 LGHNA, CDR2 YNFKEQ. V lost 0 bases, J lost 2 bases, and 4 bases stayed unmatched. The CDR3 runs 15 residues. CDR3 coding DNA: TGTGCCAGCAGCCAAGAACTAGCGTCTACCTACGAGCAGTACTTC. Encoded protein: CASSQELASTYEQYF.

Concerning this clonotype: A much larger clone lies one base from this, so it may be a read error. The CDR3 sequence: CASSQGGRTGAGGLFF. The CDR3 DNA reads as TGCGCCAGCAGCCAAGGGGGCCGGACAGGGGCCGGGGGGCTGTTTTTT. V is TRBV4-1 and J is TRBJ2-2, with TRBD1 matching over 9 bases. The CDR3 has 16 residues. Germline assignment: CDR1 MGHRA and CDR2 YSYEKL.

This clonotype has at least ten counts. The rearrangement links TRBV20-1 to TRBJ2-7; 9 bases are shared with TRBD2. CDR1 and CDR2 from the germline V gene are DFQATT and SNEGSKA (reference sequence). This CDR3 region has 16 residues. The ends lost 1 base at V and 5 bases at J; junction bases unmatched: 12. CDR3 nucleotide sequence: TGCAGTGCTAGAGTGGCGGGAGGGCCGAGGCGGCACGAGCAGTACTTC. Residues: CSARVAGGPRRHEQYF.

Many counts were recorded for this clonotype. V usage is TRBV29-1 and J usage is TRBJ2-2; TRBD1 matches 10 bases. The CDR3 has 15 amino acids. V dropped 7 bases and J dropped 3; count of bases not matched to a gene: 8. CDR1 SQVTM and CDR2 ANQGSEA come from the germline V gene. The CDR3 sequence is CSAQGGTGDTGELFF. The CDR3 DNA follows: TGCAGCGCCCAAGGTGGGACAGGGGACACCGGGGAGCTGTTTTTT.

In regard to this clonotype: This could be a read error, since a much larger clone is one nucleotide away. The rearrangement uses TRBV6-6 and TRBJ2-2; a possible D gene is TRBD2 (6 bases). The germline V gene encodes CDR1 MNHNY and CDR2 SVGAGI (reference sequence). The CDR3 has 12 residues. This chain's CDR3 is CASSTPGGKLFF. The DNA of the CDR3 is TGTGCCAGCAGTACCCCGGGCGGGAAGCTGTTTTTT.

Notes on this clonotype: A read error may be the cause here, since a much bigger clone is one base away. The chain carries TRBV5-1 and TRBJ2-7, with 7 positions matching TRBD2. Germline V gene lookup returns CDR1 SGHRS and CDR2 YFSETQ. After removal of 0 bases from V and 3 bases from J, the junction contained 6 bases not matched to a gene. The CDR3 totals 15 residues. CDR3 DNA sequence: TGCGCCAGCAGCTTGGTCCTAGCGGCAGTCTACGAGCAGTACTTC. It encodes CASSLVLAAVYEQYF.

For this clonotype: At one end, the junction sequence differs from germline, possibly due to a read error. V gene TRBV28 combines with J gene TRBJ2-1; D unresolved. Germline values: CDR1 MDHEN, CDR2 SYDVKM. The CDR3 has 13 residues. The CDR3 is CAIGSGLFNEKFF. In nucleotides, the CDR3 is TGTGCCATCGGCTCCGGGCTATTCAATGAGAAGTTCTTC.

This clonotype was recorded a few times. The chain is built from TRBV27 and TRBJ1-2; TRBD1 might be the D (5 bases). CDR3 size: 15 residues. Trimming removed 3 bases from V and 3 bases from J, with 14 bases in between. The germline CDR1 and CDR2 sequences are MNHEY and SMNVEV (reference sequence). CDR3 coding DNA: TGTGCCAGCAGTTTCTACCCCGCGACAGACTATGGCTACACCTTC. Translating it yields CASSFYPATDYGYTF.

This clonotype was recorded at least ten times. J is TRBJ2-7 and V is TRBV3-1; TRBD2 matches 13 bases. The CDR3 sequence is 17 residues long. From germline, CDR1 is LGHDT and CDR2 YNNKEL (reference sequence). The ends lost 4 bases at V and 5 bases at J; junction bases unmatched: 11. For the CDR3, the DNA is TGTGCCAGCAGCCCGGGACTAGCGGGACAAAGGTCACACGAGCAGTACTTC. Its protein product is CASSPGLAGQRSHEQYF.

The V call is TRBV4-3, the J call TRBJ2-1; D is possibly TRBD2 (6 bases). V lost 3 bases and J lost 0, with 12 bases in between. Germline-derived CDR1 and CDR2 are LGHNA and YSLEER. This CDR3 contains 16 residues. DNA for the CDR3: TGCGCCAGCAGCCATGTTAGCGGACCCTCCTACAATGAGCAGTTCTTC. It is translated as CASSHVSGPSYNEQFF.

This clonotype appeared many times. V usage is TRBV2 and J usage is TRBJ2-1, with D tentatively TRBD1 (6 bases). Germline CDR1 is SNHLY and CDR2 is FYNNEI. CDR3 length: 11 residues. The ends were cut back, 6 bases at V and 10 bases at J, with 10 bases in the middle. The CDR3 sequence: CASRQTGEQFF. CDR3 nucleotides: TGTGCCAGCAGACAGACAGGAGAGCAGTTCTTC.

This clonotype was counted between two and nine times. V and J are TRBV10-3 and TRBJ2-5, with D perhaps TRBD2 (6 bases). Germline V gives CDR1 ENHRY, CDR2 SYGVKD. Deletions cut 9 bases from V and 5 bases from J, with 16 bases between. CDR3 length: 13 residues. CDR3 nucleotides: TGTGCCATGTCTAGCGAGTGGAAGGAGACCCAGTACTTC. Translation gives CAMSSEWKETQYF.

This clonotype has a count of ten or more. The chain couples TRBV5-1 to TRBJ2-1; 9 bases match TRBD1. Losses at the gene ends were 0 bases for V and 8 bases for J; bases not matched to a gene: 9. Germline V gene sequence: CDR1 SGHRS, CDR2 YFSETQ. The CDR3 totals 16 residues. DNA for the CDR3: TGCGCCAGCAGCTTGGCCGGACAGGGGAGAATACATGAGCAGTTCTTC. This gives the protein CASSLAGQGRIHEQFF.

There are a few counts of this clonotype. V gene TRBV12-3 or TRBV12-4 combines with J gene TRBJ2-5; D could derive from TRBD1 or TRBD2 (5 bases each). The CDR3 sequence is 15 residues long. V lost 2 bases, J lost 5 bases, and 15 bases lay in between. The CDR3 spells CASSLPRGRAETQYF. CDR3 nucleotide sequence: TGTGCCAGCAGTTTACCCCGGGGCAGGGCTGAGACCCAGTACTTC.